Shown below are 10 T cell receptor beta chains from a single sample sequenced in a study of blood T cell repertoires in COVID-19. Assay: immunoSEQ multiplex PCR; the TCRdb copy retains only in-frame clones and omits some. The table shows 130,000 or so clones, with roughly 90% occurring only once. Sequencing used peripheral blood. Source of these receptors: a man between 50 and 59 years old with acute or convalescent COVID-19.

This rearrangement joins TRBV4-1 to TRBJ2-3; 7 bases fit TRBD2. Germline V CDR1 and CDR2: MGHRA, YSYEKL. The ends lost 2 bases at V and 1 base at J; junction bases unmatched: 15. The CDR3 is made up of 19 amino acids. This chain's CDR3 is CASSQFGVRLAVGTDTQYF. The CDR3 DNA reads as TGCGCCAGCAGCCAATTCGGAGTAAGACTAGCTGTTGGCACAGATACGCAGTATTTT.

The V gene is TRBV6-5, the J gene TRBJ1-1, with 7 nucleotides matching TRBD1. Germline V lookup: CDR1 MNHEY, CDR2 SVGAGI. The CDR3 runs to 13 residues. The V segment lost 6 bases and the J segment 1 base; nucleotides outside the gene matches: 2. The CDR3 region is CASRRTGNTEAFF. In DNA form, the CDR3 reads TGTGCCAGCAGGAGGACAGGGAACACTGAAGCTTTCTTT.

V and J are TRBV5-6 and TRBJ1-2; tentatively, D is TRBD1 (5 bases). V lost 4 bases and J 2 bases, leaving 12 bases between the germline ends. This CDR3 comprises 14 residues. Germline assignment: CDR1 SGHDT and CDR2 YYEEEE. This CDR3 is CASSLADSNYGYTF. In nucleotides, the CDR3 is TGTGCCAGCAGCCTGGCAGACAGCAACTATGGCTACACCTTC. Together with reference TRBV5-6 and TRBJ1-2, the CDR3 gives the full variable domain: DAGVTQSPTHLIKTRGQQVTLRCSPKSGHDTVSWYQQALGQGPQFIFQYYEEEERQRGNFPDRFSGHQFPNYSSELNVNALLLGDSALYLCASSLADSNYGYTFGSGTRLTVV.

Only one count was recorded for this clone. The V and J genes are TRBV5-1 and TRBJ1-1; TRBD1 matches 9 bases. V was pared by 2 bases and J by 5 bases, with 4 bases of the junction left unmatched. The CDR3 is 14 amino acids. The germline gives CDR1 SGHRS, CDR2 YFSETQ. In nucleotides, the CDR3 is TGCGCCAGCAGCTTACAACAGGGGGCTACTGAAGCTTTCTTT. Residues: CASSLQQGATEAFF.

This chain connects TRBV11-2 to TRBJ2-7, with TRBD1 as a possible D gene (5 bases). This CDR3 spans 13 amino acids. CDR1 is SGHAT, CDR2 FQNNGV, per germline. Trimming took 8 bases from V and 2 from J, leaving 13 bases between them. For the CDR3, the DNA is TGTGCCAGCTCCCCAACAGGCCCCTACGAGCAGTACTTC. It encodes CASSPTGPYEQYF.

This rearrangement joins TRBV19 to TRBJ1-2, with TRBD1 identical over 7 bases. Germline V lookup: CDR1 LNHDA, CDR2 SQIVND (reference sequence). Germline trimming cut 4 bases from V and 2 bases from J; bases unmatched to any gene: 10. The CDR3 spans 16 residues. The DNA of the CDR3 is TGTGCCAGTAGTAGCTCGACAGGGCGCCTGAACTATGGCTACACCTTC. Translating gives CASSSSTGRLNYGYTF.

This rearrangement joins TRBV4-1 to TRBJ2-1; 10 nucleotides line up with TRBD2. Germline CDR1 and CDR2: MGHRA and YSYEKL. With 0 bases clipped from V and 7 bases from J, the junction kept 9 bases outside the gene matches. This CDR3 has 17 residues. For the CDR3, the DNA is TGCGCCAGCAGCCAAGAGGGGGCTAGCGGGAGAGGGAATGAGCAGTTCTTC. This translates into CASSQEGASGRGNEQFF.

The CDR3 spells CASSESPGTLQETQYF. CDR3 nucleotide sequence: TGTGCCAGCAGCGAATCCCCCGGGACACTCCAAGAGACCCAGTACTTC. The V gene is TRBV9, the J gene TRBJ2-5; tentatively, D is TRBD1 (6 bases). The CDR3 runs 16 residues. V lost 3 bases, J lost 1 base, and 16 bases lay in between. CDR1 and CDR2 (germline): SGDLS, YYNGEE.

This sequence joins TRBV9 and TRBJ2-3; TRBD2 might be the D (6 bases). The CDR3 runs to 13 residues. Trimming cost V 0 bases and J 6 bases, with 8 bases left between them. Germline V gives CDR1 SGDLS, CDR2 YYNGEE. CDR3 nucleotide sequence: TGTGCCAGCAGCGTAGCGGGGGAGGATACGCAGTATTTT. Its translation: CASSVAGEDTQYF.

V usage is TRBV11-3 and J usage is TRBJ2-1, with 9 bases identical to TRBD2. V dropped 3 bases and J dropped 7; count of bases not matched to a gene: 10. The CDR3 runs 16 residues. Germline loops: CDR1 SGHNT, CDR2 YENEEA. CDR3 amino acids: CASSFLVAGVFNEQFF. DNA of the CDR3: TGTGCCAGCAGCTTCCTAGTAGCGGGAGTTTTTAATGAGCAGTTCTTC.